The 27 T cell receptor beta chains in this list originate from one sample, sequenced in a study of shared clonotypes between healthy human individuals. TCRdb's table, derived via immunoSEQ multiplex PCR, lists solely in-frame clones and lacks some. The repertoire has nearly 1 million clones, approximately 80% of them found once; the top ten carry approximately 1.5%. The sequencing sample was made of memory CD4+ T cells sorted from blood. Regarding subset: CD45RA-negative fraction. The source is a man younger than 35 in good health.

The rearrangement uses TRBV27 and TRBJ2-7, with 9 nucleotides matching TRBD1. This CDR3 region has 17 residues. Per germline, CDR1 MNHEY and CDR2 SMNVEV (reference sequence). V shed 5 bases and J 0 bases; nucleotides not matched to a gene: 11. CDR3 in DNA: TGTGCCAGCAGTCCCAGATGGGGACAGGGAAGCTCCTACGAGCAGTACTTC. Its translation: CASSPRWGQGSSYEQYF.

The genes are TRBV11-2 and TRBJ1-2; D is perhaps TRBD1 (5 bases). This CDR3 region has 12 residues. V lost 6 bases, J lost 8 bases, and 13 bases lay in between. Germline CDR1 and CDR2: SGHAT and FQNNGV. CDR3 nucleotide sequence: TGTGCCAGCAGGGGACGCTCGGAGGGCTACACCTTC. Translated: CASRGRSEGYTF.

This chain uses TRBV5-1 with TRBJ1-1; D perhaps matches TRBD1 (5 bases). Germline V lookup: CDR1 SGHRS, CDR2 YFSETQ. V dropped 5 bases and J dropped 13 bases, with 24 bases sitting between them. The CDR3 consists of 14 residues. The CDR3 loop reads CASRPTGSGFLGFF. Here the CDR3 DNA reads TGCGCCAGCAGACCTACCGGGTCAGGGTTTCTTGGTTTCTTT.

Note on this clone: One base away lies a much larger clone, so this may be a sequencing read error. The J gene is TRBJ1-6, the V gene TRBV29-1; 8 bases map to TRBD1. Germline V gene sequence: CDR1 SQVTM, CDR2 ANQGSEA. V was pared by 3 bases and J by 9 bases, with 10 bases of the junction left unmatched. The CDR3 contains 15 residues. Written as DNA, the CDR3 is TGCAGCGTTGATTCTAGGACAGGGAATAGTTCACCCCTCCACTTT. Protein: CSVDSRTGNSSPLHF.

The chain links TRBV4-3 to TRBJ2-1; 14 nucleotides match TRBD2. V dropped 1 base and J dropped 10; count of bases not matched to a gene: 6. CDR1 and CDR2 from the germline V gene are LGHNA and YSLEER. The length of the CDR3 is 16 residues. This CDR3 is CASSQGGLAGVGEQFF. The CDR3 DNA is TGCGCCAGCAGCCAAGGGGGACTAGCGGGAGTTGGGGAGCAGTTCTTC.

J is TRBJ2-5 and V is TRBV2, with D possibly being TRBD1 (5 bases). Germline V gives CDR1 SNHLY, CDR2 FYNNEI. V shed 3 bases and J shed 3 bases, with 8 bases lying between them. The CDR3 covers 13 residues. CDR3 sequence reads: CASSESREETQYF. The CDR3 coding sequence is TGTGCCAGCAGTGAGAGCAGGGAAGAGACCCAGTACTTC.

The gene calls are TRBV6-4 and TRBJ2-1; TRBD2 matches 8 bases. Germline V gene data show CDR1 as MRHNA and CDR2 as SNTAGT. This CDR3 region has 13 residues. V shed 7 bases and J 7 bases; nucleotides not matched to a gene: 6. The DNA for the CDR3 is TGTGCCAGCAAGGCGGGGGGCAGGAATGAGCAGTTCTTC. Encoded protein: CASKAGGRNEQFF.

The chain couples TRBV2 to TRBJ2-7; D is possibly TRBD1 (6 bases). This CDR3 contains 13 residues. Germline V gives CDR1 SNHLY, CDR2 FYNNEI. Trimming shortened V by 7 bases and J by 3 bases, and 13 bases separated the two germline ends. Here the CDR3 DNA reads TGTGCCAGCATCGGTACAGGGAACTACGAGCAGTACTTC. Its protein product is CASIGTGNYEQYF. Combining the CDR3 with reference TRBV2 and TRBJ2-7 gives the whole variable domain EPEVTQTPSHQVTQMGQEVILRCVPISNHLYFYWYRQILGQKVEFLVSFYNNEISEKSEIFDDQFSVERPDGSNFTLKIRSTKLEDSAMYFCASIGTGNYEQYFGPGTRLTVT.

This clone came up once. The chain recombines TRBV27 with TRBJ2-1, with TRBD2 matching 13 bases. From germline, CDR1 is MNHEY and CDR2 SMNVEV (reference sequence). After removal of 4 bases from V and 10 bases from J, the junction contained 16 bases not matched to a gene. The CDR3 consists of 18 residues. The CDR3 sequence: CASSSLPMTSGRPIEQFF. Written as DNA, the CDR3 is TGTGCCAGCAGTTCACTACCTATGACTAGCGGGAGGCCAATAGAGCAGTTCTTC.

V usage is TRBV2 and J usage is TRBJ1-5, with D perhaps TRBD1 (6 bases). Trimming took off 4 bases at V and 1 base at J, with 11 bases between the two ends. The germline gives CDR1 SNHLY, CDR2 FYNNEI. The CDR3 is 15 residues long. The CDR3 sequence: CASSVIQGSNQPQHF. CDR3 DNA: TGTGCCAGCAGTGTAATTCAGGGGAGCAATCAGCCCCAGCATTTT.

This rearrangement joins TRBV30 to TRBJ1-1, with TRBD1 as a possible D gene (5 bases). Germline V gene sequence: CDR1 GTSNPN, CDR2 SVGIG (reference sequence). This CDR3 contains 14 residues. V gave up 2 bases and J gave up 1 base, with 11 bases separating them. This CDR3 reads CAWSHGGKNTEAFF. DNA of the CDR3: TGTGCCTGGAGTCATGGGGGAAAGAACACTGAAGCTTTCTTT.

This clone was picked up a small number of times. CDR3 region: CASSDLQGFGYTF. The CDR3 nucleotides read TGCGCCAGCAGTGACCTACAGGGCTTTGGCTACACCTTC. V usage is TRBV10-2 and J usage is TRBJ1-2, with a weak D call TRBD1 (6 bases). The CDR3 extends over 13 amino acids. The V gene's germline CDR1 is WSHSY and CDR2 SAAADI. V lost 3 bases and J 7 bases, leaving 12 bases between the germline ends.

The V gene is TRBV6-5, the J gene TRBJ1-2; D gene ambiguous. Per the germline V gene, CDR1 is MNHEY and CDR2 is SVGAGI. This CDR3 has 14 residues. Trimming removed 0 bases from V and 8 bases from J, with 13 bases in between. CDR3 protein: CASSYSIYGSGYTF. The DNA for the CDR3 is TGTGCCAGCAGTTACTCGATTTACGGAAGCGGCTACACCTTC.

In DNA, the CDR3 is TGTGCCAGCAGCCTCCGGGACCAAGCTGAAAAACTGTTTTTT. It yields the protein CASSLRDQAEKLFF. The rearrangement joins TRBV13 to TRBJ1-4; possibly TRBD1 for D (5 bases). Trimming removed 5 bases at V and 7 bases at J, with 14 bases between. Per germline, CDR1 PRHDT and CDR2 FYEKMQ (reference sequence). This CDR3 spans 14 amino acids.

This sequence joins TRBV30 and TRBJ1-4, with a possible D match to TRBD1 (6 bases). V was pared by 2 bases and J by 8 bases, with 12 bases between. CDR3 length equals 13 residues. The germline V gene has CDR1 GTSNPN and CDR2 SVGIG (reference sequence). DNA for the CDR3: TGTGCCTGGAGTCGCAGGGGTGCGGAAAAACTGTTTTTT. Protein product: CAWSRRGAEKLFF.

This chain uses TRBV4-1 with TRBJ1-5, with TRBD1 matching 7 bases. The junction had 6 bases not matched to a gene; V was cut back by 0 bases and J by 7 bases. Germline V gives CDR1 MGHRA, CDR2 YSYEKL. This CDR3 spans 15 amino acids. The CDR3 region is CASSQDDRALQPQHF. CDR3 sequence (DNA): TGCGCCAGCAGCCAAGATGACAGGGCATTACAGCCCCAGCATTTT.

In its sample, this clone was seen once. This rearrangement joins TRBV7-2 to TRBJ2-7; 7 bases match TRBD2. The ends lost 5 bases at V and 6 bases at J; junction bases unmatched: 16. The CDR3 has 16 amino acids. Germline V gives CDR1 SGHTA, CDR2 FQGNSA. CDR3 coding DNA: TGTGCCAGCAGCAATACCCTAGGCCCCGGGGGGATCGAGCAGTACTTC. It translates to CASSNTLGPGGIEQYF.

This chain connects TRBV5-1 to TRBJ2-7; perhaps TRBD2 as D (5 bases). The CDR3 length is 14 residues. Germline CDR1 reads SGHRS; CDR2 reads YFSETQ. The germline V and J ends were trimmed by 5 bases and 2 bases, with 14 bases remaining between them. The CDR3 DNA reads as TGCGCCAGCAGTTCTCCCGACGGGACCTACGAGCAGTACTTC. It translates to CASSSPDGTYEQYF.

A few counts support this clone. The genes are TRBV9 and TRBJ1-1, with a possible D match to TRBD1 (5 bases). The length of the CDR3 is 17 residues. With 3 bases removed from V and 0 bases from J, the gap between germline ends came to 18 bases. Germline V gives CDR1 SGDLS, CDR2 YYNGEE. The DNA of the CDR3 is TGTGCCAGCAGCGCTGCGGGACGGAGCTTTATGAACACTGAAGCTTTCTTT. Protein: CASSAAGRSFMNTEAFF. Combining the CDR3 with reference TRBV9 and TRBJ1-1 gives the whole variable domain DSGVTQTPKHLITATGQRVTLRCSPRSGDLSVYWYQQSLDQGLQFLIQYYNGEERAKGNILERFSAQQFPDLHSELNLSSLELGDSALYFCASSAAGRSFMNTEAFFGQGTRLTVV.

V and J are TRBV7-9 and TRBJ2-6, with a weak D call TRBD1 (5 bases). The V end lost 4 bases, the J end lost 2 bases, and 15 bases lay between the germline ends. This CDR3 has 17 residues. The germline CDR1 and CDR2 sequences are SEHNR and FQNEAQ (reference sequence). CDR3 nucleotide sequence: TGTGCCAGCAGCTCCCGGACATTGATCCCTGGGGCCAACGTCCTGACTTTC. Protein sequence: CASSSRTLIPGANVLTF.

V usage is TRBV12-5 and J usage is TRBJ2-1; D is possibly TRBD2 (5 bases). V lost 5 bases, J lost 9 bases, and 14 bases lay in between. There are 13 residues in the CDR3. Germline V gene sequence: CDR1 LGHNT, CDR2 FRNRAP. DNA of the CDR3: TGTGCTAGTGGTGCCCTCCGGGGATCTGAGCAGTTCTTC. Protein: CASGALRGSEQFF.

This clone has only a few counts. The chain uses TRBV30 and TRBJ2-5; 7 nucleotides line up with TRBD1. The CDR3 contains 14 residues. Germline CDR1 GTSNPN, CDR2 SVGIG (reference sequence). With 3 bases clipped from V and 5 bases from J, the junction kept 9 bases outside the gene matches. For the CDR3, the DNA is TGTGCCTGGAGAAGGGCAGGGGGTGGGGAGACCCAGTACTTC. It encodes CAWRRAGGGETQYF.

The chain employs TRBV30 and TRBJ2-7; D gene uncertain. Per the germline V gene, CDR1 is GTSNPN and CDR2 is SVGIG (reference sequence). CDR3 length equals 13 residues. The CDR3 loop is CAKSGPVTYEQYF. CDR3 sequence (DNA): TGTGCTAAAAGTGGGCCCGTAACCTACGAGCAGTACTTC. Together with reference TRBV30 and TRBJ2-7, the CDR3 gives the full variable domain: SQTIHQWPATLVQPVGSPLSLECTVEGTSNPNLYWYRQAAGRGLQLLFYSVGIGQISSEVPQNLSASRPQDRQFILSSKKLLLSDSGFYLCAKSGPVTYEQYFGPGTRLTVT.

The V call is TRBV18, the J call TRBJ2-5, with D uncertain. CDR3 length: 12 residues. CDR1 and CDR2 (germline): KGHSH, LQKENI. V lost 5 bases and J 4 bases, leaving 8 bases between the germline ends. CDR3 region: CASSGSRETQYF. CDR3 sequence (DNA): TGTGCCAGCTCAGGTTCGCGAGAGACCCAGTACTTC.

The chain couples TRBV11-2 to TRBJ1-4; tentative D call: TRBD1 (5 bases). CDR1 and CDR2 from the germline V gene are SGHAT and FQNNGV. The CDR3 sequence is 15 residues long. V lost 0 bases, J lost 10 bases, and 15 bases lay in between. CDR3 in DNA: TGTGCCAGCAGCTTAGATCGGGCAGGGCTGGGAAAACTGTTTTTT. Its translation is CASSLDRAGLGKLFF.

CDR3 nucleotide sequence: TGTGCCAGCAGTTTTGTTGGTGGGGCTTTCTTT. As protein: CASSFVGGAFF. The chain recombines TRBV6-6 with TRBJ1-1; no clear D. V was clipped by 4 bases and J by 11 bases, with 11 bases between them. CDR3 length equals 11 residues. The germline V gene has CDR1 MNHNY and CDR2 SVGAGI (reference sequence).

The rearrangement uses TRBV10-3 and TRBJ1-3; possibly TRBD1 for D (6 bases). Trimming took 3 bases from V and 10 from J, leaving 19 bases between them. Germline CDR1 and CDR2: ENHRY and SYGVKD. CDR3 length equals 15 residues. The CDR3 nucleotides are TGTGCCATCAGTGACACACAGGGAGGTGGGGCAACCATATATTTT. Translated, it gives CAISDTQGGGATIYF.